The 27 T cell receptor beta chains below were found in one sample sequenced in a study of OX40 agonist ivuxolimab in advanced cancers. TCRdb's table, derived via immunoSEQ multiplex PCR, lists solely in-frame clones and lacks some. This table holds roughly 39,000 clones, just under 90% found once. Material: CD4+ or CD8+ T cells sorted from blood, obtained in a trial of the OX40 agonist ivuxolimab. The source of these receptors is an adult with an advanced solid tumor such as melanoma, head and neck, liver or kidney cancer.

The chain links TRBV6-6 to TRBJ2-5, with 8 bases fitting TRBD2. Germline trimming cut 6 bases from V and 4 bases from J; bases unmatched to any gene: 10. Germline loops: CDR1 MNHNY, CDR2 SVGAGI (reference sequence). This CDR3 is 15 amino acids long. CDR3 residues: CASRFERERGETQYF. CDR3 bases: TGTGCCAGCAGGTTCGAGCGGGAGAGGGGAGAGACCCAGTACTTC.

V is TRBV11-2 and J is TRBJ2-7; D is undetermined. The CDR3 loop spans 15 amino acids. CDR1 SGHAT and CDR2 FQNNGV come from the germline V gene. Trimming pared 3 bases from V and 9 bases from J, leaving 21 bases between. The CDR3 nucleotides are TGTGCCAGCAGCTTGAGCACCTCGGGTACGGGCGTGCAGTACTTC. Protein: CASSLSTSGTGVQYF.

This clone turned up a few times. V is TRBV7-9 and J is TRBJ2-5, with 9 bases identical to TRBD2. J was trimmed by 4 bases and V by 5 bases; bases with no gene match: 8. Germline values: CDR1 SEHNR, CDR2 FQNEAQ (reference sequence). There are 15 residues in the CDR3. The CDR3 is CASSQRAGGVETQYF. CDR3 DNA: TGTGCCAGCAGCCAGCGGGCGGGAGGGGTAGAGACCCAGTACTTC.

The rearrangement joins TRBV7-3 to TRBJ2-1; 7 nucleotides match TRBD2. Unmatched junction bases numbered 10, after V lost 3 bases and J lost 8 bases. Germline CDR1 is SGHTA and CDR2 is FQGTGA. The CDR3 consists of 15 residues. CDR3 nucleotides: TGTGCCAGCAGCTTCGGGGTAGCGGGTGTCCATGAGCAGTTCTTC. This gives the protein CASSFGVAGVHEQFF.

This chain joins TRBV7-6 and TRBJ2-2, with D possibly matching TRBD1 (5 bases). Trimming pared 5 bases from V and 6 bases from J, leaving 16 bases between. The CDR3 has 15 amino acids. Germline CDR1 reads SGHVS; CDR2 reads FNYEAQ. Written as DNA, the CDR3 is TGTGCCAGCAGCAGCCCCCTCAGGGCTCCCGGGGAGCTGTTTTTT. This encodes CASSSPLRAPGELFF.

The CDR3 spells CASSLEPGHSNEQFF. DNA of the CDR3: TGCGCCAGCAGCTTGGAACCGGGTCATAGCAATGAGCAGTTCTTC. V gene TRBV5-1 combines with J gene TRBJ2-1, with D unresolved. This CDR3 comprises 15 residues. Germline lookup yields CDR1 SGHRS and CDR2 YFSETQ. V was clipped by 0 bases and J by 6 bases, with 13 bases between them.

The chain carries TRBV6-5 and TRBJ2-7; D might be TRBD2 (6 bases). CDR3 length equals 13 residues. Germline-derived CDR1 and CDR2 are MNHEY and SVGAGI. Deletions cut 6 bases from V and 2 bases from J, with 11 bases between. The CDR3 DNA reads TGTGCCAGCAGGGCTAGCGCAACCTACGAGCAGTACTTC. Residues: CASRASATYEQYF.

This rearrangement joins TRBV10-1 to TRBJ2-1, with 8 bases aligning to TRBD2. The germline V gene encodes CDR1 WNHNN and CDR2 SYGVQD (reference sequence). CDR3 length equals 16 residues. The V segment lost 4 bases and the J segment 2 bases; nucleotides outside the gene matches: 7. CDR3 loop: CASSAPGGNTYNEQFF. The CDR3, as DNA: TGCGCCAGCAGTGCTCCGGGAGGGAATACCTACAATGAGCAGTTCTTC.

This clone was detected a few times. J is TRBJ2-2 and V is TRBV30; TRBD1 might be the D (5 bases). V lost 2 bases, J lost 8 bases, and 9 bases lay in between. Germline V gene sequence: CDR1 GTSNPN, CDR2 SVGIG (reference sequence). This CDR3 region has 12 residues. Here the CDR3 reads CAWSRGPGELFF. CDR3 DNA: TGTGCCTGGAGTAGGGGTCCAGGGGAGCTGTTTTTT.

The CDR3 nucleotides are TGTGCCAGCAGGCCCAGGGTAAACGAGCAGTACTTC. Residues: CASRPRVNEQYF. The chain uses TRBV6-1 and TRBJ2-7, with D possibly matching TRBD1 (5 bases). CDR1 is MNHNS, CDR2 SASEGT, per germline. There are 12 residues in the CDR3. The V and J ends lost 6 bases and 5 bases respectively, with 11 bases between them.

This chain connects TRBV9 to TRBJ2-5; no firm D call. The germline CDR1 and CDR2 sequences are SGDLS and YYNGEE. This CDR3 is 14 amino acids long. V was clipped by 3 bases and J by 5 bases, with 14 bases between them. The CDR3 coding sequence is TGTGCCAGCAGCGCAGGCCTACGATCGGAGACCCAGTACTTC. This sequence encodes CASSAGLRSETQYF.

The V call is TRBV25-1, the J call TRBJ2-1, with D possibly TRBD2 on 5 matching bases. The germline V gene has CDR1 MGHDK and CDR2 SYGVNS. There are 16 residues in the CDR3. Trimming removed 4 bases from V and 2 bases from J, with 15 bases in between. CDR3 bases: TGTGCCAGCAGTGGAGGGTTCCGGCCGACCTACAATGAGCAGTTCTTC. Protein sequence: CASSGGFRPTYNEQFF.

This chain connects TRBV10-3 to TRBJ1-3; 8 nucleotides agree with TRBD1. Germline lookup yields CDR1 ENHRY and CDR2 SYGVKD. The CDR3 has 16 amino acids. J was trimmed by 0 bases and V by 6 bases; bases with no gene match: 7. CDR3 DNA: TGTGCCATCAGCTCCGGGACAGGCCACTCTGGAAACACCATATATTTT. Protein: CAISSGTGHSGNTIYF.

The chain links TRBV5-1 to TRBJ2-2; 9 bases line up with TRBD1. Germline loops: CDR1 SGHRS, CDR2 YFSETQ. CDR3 length equals 15 residues. The ends lost 3 bases at V and 1 base at J; junction bases unmatched: 1. CDR3 DNA sequence: TGCGCCAGCAGCTGGGACAGGGAGAACACCGGGGAGCTGTTTTTT. This codes for CASSWDRENTGELFF.

This chain joins TRBV28 and TRBJ1-2, with D perhaps TRBD1 (6 bases). The V end was cut by 4 bases, the J end by 6 bases, with 6 bases between. The CDR3 extends over 11 amino acids. From germline, CDR1 is MDHEN and CDR2 SYDVKM. The CDR3 DNA follows: TGTGCCAGCAGTTACAGGGATGGCTACACCTTC. Translation gives CASSYRDGYTF.

This clone has a single count. The rearrangement links TRBV28 to TRBJ1-6; D gene uncertain. The V end lost 3 bases, the J end lost 6 bases, and 9 bases lay between the germline ends. Germline V gene data show CDR1 as MDHEN and CDR2 as SYDVKM. CDR3 size: 14 residues. CDR3 coding DNA: TGTGCCAGCAGTTTGCTAGGACTTAATTCACCCCTCCACTTT. Its protein product is CASSLLGLNSPLHF.

The chain employs TRBV7-6 and TRBJ2-1; 8 bases agree with TRBD2. Germline-derived CDR1 and CDR2 are SGHVS and FNYEAQ. CDR3 length equals 16 residues. The ends lost 5 bases at V and 4 bases at J; junction bases unmatched: 10. CDR3 in DNA: TGTGCCAGCAGCATTTTAGCGGGAATACCTTACAATGAGCAGTTCTTC. Translation: CASSILAGIPYNEQFF.

J is TRBJ2-7 and V is TRBV6-5, with TRBD2 as a possible D gene (6 bases). Trimming stripped 6 bases from V and 4 bases from J, with 13 bases between. Germline V gives CDR1 MNHEY, CDR2 SVGAGI. The CDR3 has 13 residues. The CDR3 region is CASRFLGRYEQYF. For the CDR3, the DNA is TGTGCCAGCAGATTTTTGGGGAGGTACGAGCAGTACTTC.

This clone was found a few times. The V call is TRBV5-4, the J call TRBJ2-2, with TRBD2 matching 9 bases. The CDR3 is 15 residues long. CDR1 and CDR2 from the germline V gene are SGHNT and YYREEE (reference sequence). With 5 bases clipped from V and 1 base from J, the junction kept 3 bases outside the gene matches. The CDR3 nucleotides are TGTGCCAGCAGTTCAGCGGGAGGGAACACCGGGGAGCTGTTTTTT. Translating gives CASSSAGGNTGELFF.

This chain links TRBV18 with TRBJ1-2; D may be TRBD1 (5 bases). Trimming removed 1 base at V and 2 bases at J, with 5 bases between. CDR3 length: 13 amino acids. Per germline, CDR1 KGHSH and CDR2 LQKENI. This CDR3 reads CASSPQGNYGYTF. The CDR3 bases are TGTGCCAGCTCACCACAGGGGAACTATGGCTACACCTTC.

This rearrangement joins TRBV19 to TRBJ2-3; TRBD1 aligns across 10 bases. The CDR3 extends over 14 amino acids. Unmatched junction bases numbered 5, after V lost 8 bases and J lost 3 bases. Germline V gene lookup returns CDR1 LNHDA and CDR2 SQIVND (reference sequence). Here the CDR3 reads CASQWTGGTDTQYF. The CDR3 DNA reads as TGTGCCAGTCAATGGACAGGGGGAACAGATACGCAGTATTTT.

The V call is TRBV29-1, the J call TRBJ2-2; possible D gene TRBD2, 5 bases. CDR3 length: 13 residues. V lost 7 bases to trimming and J lost 1 base, with 10 bases between them. Germline CDR1 is SQVTM and CDR2 is ANQGSEA. The CDR3 is CSALAQNTGELFF. DNA of the CDR3: TGCAGCGCCCTAGCCCAGAACACCGGGGAGCTGTTTTTT.

The rearrangement links TRBV29-1 to TRBJ2-5, with 7 bases fitting TRBD1. CDR1 is SQVTM and CDR2 is ANQGSEA in the germline V gene. V shed 6 bases and J 2 bases; nucleotides not matched to a gene: 0. The CDR3 loop spans 11 amino acids. The DNA for the CDR3 is TGCAGCGTCAGGGGGCAAGAGACCCAGTACTTC. Its translation is CSVRGQETQYF.

This sequence joins TRBV19 and TRBJ2-3; TRBD1 matches at 8 bases. This CDR3 contains 14 residues. Unmatched junction bases numbered 4, after V lost 2 bases and J lost 6 bases. The germline V gene encodes CDR1 LNHDA and CDR2 SQIVND (reference sequence). CDR3 DNA sequence: TGTGCCAGTAGTATAAAGACAGGGGTCGATACGCAGTATTTT. Protein: CASSIKTGVDTQYF.

Points on this clone: Other nucleotide sequences in the sample specify the same CDR3. The J gene is TRBJ2-7, the V gene TRBV7-8; 8 bases are a match to TRBD2. The CDR3 is 14 amino acids. From germline, CDR1 is SGHVS and CDR2 FQNEAQ. With V trimmed by 6 bases and J by 2 bases, 6 bases remained unmatched. The CDR3 is CASSPGGRAYEQYF. The CDR3 DNA reads as TGTGCCAGCAGTCCGGGAGGGCGGGCCTACGAGCAGTACTTC.

This chain uses TRBV11-2 with TRBJ1-1; the D is unclear. The germline V gene has CDR1 SGHAT and CDR2 FQNNGV. V dropped 0 bases and J dropped 4 bases, with 6 bases sitting between them. This CDR3 spans 13 amino acids. The CDR3, as DNA: TGTGCCAGCAGCTTAGATCGGCTCACTGAAGCTTTCTTT. Amino acid sequence: CASSLDRLTEAFF.

This chain connects TRBV7-8 to TRBJ2-1, with 9 bases fitting TRBD1. CDR3 length: 20 residues. The J segment lost 5 bases and the V segment lost 5 bases, leaving 22 bases of the junction unmatched. Looked up from germline, CDR1 is SGHVS and CDR2 is FQNEAQ. DNA of the CDR3: TGTGCCAGCAGCCTGCAGGGACAGGGAAGGGGCGGGAGAGGGGACAATGAGCAGTTCTTC. It is translated as CASSLQGQGRGGRGDNEQFF. Looking up the rest from reference TRBV7-8 and TRBJ2-1 gives the full variable domain: GAGVSQSPRYKVAKRGQDVALRCDPISGHVSLFWYQQALGQGPEFLTYFQNEAQLDKSGLPSDRFFAERPEGSVSTLKIQRTQQEDSAVYLCASSLQGQGRGGRGDNEQFFGPGTRLTVL.